The rows below give T cell receptor beta chains drawn from one sample of a study of cytomegalovirus exposure and HLA in healthy donors. TCRdb keeps only in-frame clones here, not all; method: immunoSEQ multiplex PCR. The table shows fewer than 90,000 clones, with approximately 76% occurring only once. What was sequenced was PBMCs. Every receptor here comes from a young man in good health and CMV-seropositive. The CDR3 runs from the conserved cysteine through the conserved F or W. The order of the fields is clone size, J gene, V gene, CDR3 protein. Clone sizes are given selectively: once, few, many, or a class where the clone is expanded.

size: .; J: TRBJ2-5; V: TRBV7-3; CDR3: CASSLSGTYQETQYF
size: .; J: TRBJ2-7; V: TRBV4-1; CDR3: CASSPNGLTKYEQYF
size: .; J: TRBJ1-5; V: TRBV2; CDR3: CASSRQGFSNQPQHF
size: .; J: TRBJ2-1; V: TRBV6-5; CDR3: CASRPLGGNEQFF
size: .; J: TRBJ2-2; V: TRBV5-6; CDR3: CASSLERGGWGTGELFF
size: .; J: TRBJ2-5; V: TRBV9; CDR3: CASSVSGGVGETQYF
size: .; J: TRBJ2-7; V: TRBV2; CDR3: CASSEGVSAYEQYF
size: .; J: TRBJ2-2; V: TRBV7-7; CDR3: CASSSGTGANTGELFF
size: .; J: TRBJ2-3; V: TRBV11-2; CDR3: CASSPWEQGRPDTQYF
size: once; J: TRBJ2-5; V: TRBV27; CDR3: CASSSPGLAGQETQYF
size: .; J: TRBJ2-3; V: TRBV27; CDR3: CASSSGLRTDTQYF
size: .; J: TRBJ2-5; V: TRBV7-3; CDR3: CASSLTGRVVETQYF
size: .; J: TRBJ2-1; V: TRBV5-1; CDR3: CASSLEGGASSYNEQFF
size: .; J: TRBJ2-1; V: TRBV9; CDR3: CASSLGGTSGLGSYNEQFF
size: few; J: TRBJ2-7; V: TRBV4-3; CDR3: CASSQDKGQGYEQYF
size: .; J: TRBJ2-6; V: TRBV27; CDR3: CASTHGVISGANVLTF
size: .; J: TRBJ2-6; V: TRBV19; CDR3: CASSRQGLSGANVLTF
size: .; J: TRBJ2-2; V: TRBV9; CDR3: CASSGRGELQTLNTGELFF
size: .; J: TRBJ2-7; V: TRBV4-1; CDR3: CASSQEWDRGDEQYF
size: .; J: TRBJ2-5; V: TRBV5-1; CDR3: CASSLSPTGVETQYF
size: .; J: TRBJ1-3; V: TRBV5-1; CDR3: CASSSQGAGNTIYF
size: few; J: TRBJ2-5; V: TRBV6-1; CDR3: CASSEFSGGQETQYF
size: .; J: TRBJ2-3; V: TRBV29-1; CDR3: CSVTDRAPDTQYF